This TCR beta chain was recorded in a study of PD-L1 blockade in urothelial cancer. Overall study: Analyses used blood from 3 weeks (second dose) and 6 weeks after treatment start.

Documented time point: pretreatment peripheral blood. J was trimmed by 0 bases and V by 8 bases; bases with no gene match: 18. The CDR3 runs 19 residues. Germline assignment: CDR1 SEHNR and CDR2 FQNEAQ (reference sequence). Some clones are missing from TCRdb's copy, which holds only in-frame ones; the method was immunoSEQ multiplex PCR. The sample has 35,000 to 40,000 clones, about four fifths seen once. Source: PBMCs, taken around atezolizumab (anti-PD-L1) treatment. This chain links TRBV7-9 with TRBJ1-4; the match to TRBD1 covers 7 bases. The source is a man aged 55 to 69 with urothelial cancer. The chain's CDR3 is CASARGQTRPGATNEKLFF. The CDR3 DNA reads TGTGCCAGCGCCAGGGGACAGACAAGACCAGGGGCAACTAATGAAAAACTGTTTTTT.